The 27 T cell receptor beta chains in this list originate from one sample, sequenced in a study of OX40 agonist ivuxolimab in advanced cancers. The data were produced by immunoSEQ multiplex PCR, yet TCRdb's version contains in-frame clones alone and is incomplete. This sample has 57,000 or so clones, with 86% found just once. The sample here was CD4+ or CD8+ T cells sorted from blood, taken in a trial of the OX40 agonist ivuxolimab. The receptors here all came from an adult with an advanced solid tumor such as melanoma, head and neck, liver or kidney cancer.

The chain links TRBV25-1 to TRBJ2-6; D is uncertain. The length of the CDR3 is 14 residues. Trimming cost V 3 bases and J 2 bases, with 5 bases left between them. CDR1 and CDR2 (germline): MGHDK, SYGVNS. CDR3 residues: CASSDRTGANVLTF. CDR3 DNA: TGTGCCAGCAGTGACAGGACTGGGGCCAACGTCCTGACTTTC.

CDR3: CASSLGRETQYF. The CDR3 region has the DNA TGCGCCAGCAGCTTGGGACGAGAGACCCAGTACTTC. The V call is TRBV5-1, the J call TRBJ2-5; D gene unclear. The ends were cut back, 0 bases at V and 4 bases at J, with 4 bases in the middle. The CDR3 extends over 12 amino acids. Germline V gene data show CDR1 as SGHRS and CDR2 as YFSETQ.

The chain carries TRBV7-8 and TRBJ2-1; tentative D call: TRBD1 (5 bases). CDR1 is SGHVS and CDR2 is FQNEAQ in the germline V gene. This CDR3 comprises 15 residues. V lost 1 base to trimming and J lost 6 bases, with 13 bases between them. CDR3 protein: CASSLGRSGSNEQFF. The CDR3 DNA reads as TGTGCCAGCAGCTTAGGGCGGTCAGGGTCCAATGAGCAGTTCTTC.

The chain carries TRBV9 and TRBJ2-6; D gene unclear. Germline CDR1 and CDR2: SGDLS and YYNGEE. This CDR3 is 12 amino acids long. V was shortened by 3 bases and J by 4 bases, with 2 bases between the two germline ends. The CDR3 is CASSEGANVLTF. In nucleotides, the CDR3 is TGTGCCAGCAGCGAGGGGGCCAACGTCCTGACTTTC.

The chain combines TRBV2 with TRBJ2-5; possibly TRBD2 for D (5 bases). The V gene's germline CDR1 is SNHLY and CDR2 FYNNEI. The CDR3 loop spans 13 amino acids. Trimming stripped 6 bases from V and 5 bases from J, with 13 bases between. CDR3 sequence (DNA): TGTGCCAGCAGCCCCAATGGGGAGGAGACCCAGTACTTC. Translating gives CASSPNGEETQYF.

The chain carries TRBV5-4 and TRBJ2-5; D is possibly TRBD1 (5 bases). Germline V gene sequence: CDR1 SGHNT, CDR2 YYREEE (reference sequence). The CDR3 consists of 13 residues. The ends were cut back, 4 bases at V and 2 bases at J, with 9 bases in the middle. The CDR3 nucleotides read TGTGCCAGCAGCACTCGACAGCAAGAGACCCAGTACTTC. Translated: CASSTRQQETQYF.

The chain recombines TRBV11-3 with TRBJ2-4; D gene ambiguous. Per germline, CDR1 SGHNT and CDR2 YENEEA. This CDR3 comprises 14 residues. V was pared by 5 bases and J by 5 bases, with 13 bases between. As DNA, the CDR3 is TGTGCCAGCAGCCGTGGACGGTTACAAAACATTCAGTACTTC. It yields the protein CASSRGRLQNIQYF.

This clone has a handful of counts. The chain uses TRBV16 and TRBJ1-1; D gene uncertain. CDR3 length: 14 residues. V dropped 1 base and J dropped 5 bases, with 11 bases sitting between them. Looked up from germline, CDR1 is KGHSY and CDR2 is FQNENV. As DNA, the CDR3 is TGTGCCAGCAGCCAATTGGTAGGGAATACTGAAGCTTTCTTT. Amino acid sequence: CASSQLVGNTEAFF.

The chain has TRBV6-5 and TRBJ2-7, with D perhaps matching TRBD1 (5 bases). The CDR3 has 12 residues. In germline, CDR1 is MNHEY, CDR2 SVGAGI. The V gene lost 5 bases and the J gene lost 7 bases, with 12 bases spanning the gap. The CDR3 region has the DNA TGTGCCAGCAGTCAAGGGGTTGGGGAGCAGTACTTC. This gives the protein CASSQGVGEQYF.

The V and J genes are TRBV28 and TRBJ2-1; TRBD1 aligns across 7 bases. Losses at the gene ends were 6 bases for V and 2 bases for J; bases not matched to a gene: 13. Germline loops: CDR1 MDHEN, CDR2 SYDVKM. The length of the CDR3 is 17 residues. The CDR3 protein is CASSLGGTEGTYNEQFF. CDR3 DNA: TGTGCCAGCAGCCTAGGTGGGACAGAGGGAACCTACAATGAGCAGTTCTTC.

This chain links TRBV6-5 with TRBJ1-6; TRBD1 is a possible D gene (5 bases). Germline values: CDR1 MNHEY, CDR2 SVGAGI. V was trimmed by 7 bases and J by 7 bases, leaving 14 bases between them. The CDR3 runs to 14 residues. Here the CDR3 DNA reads TGTGCCAGCACCGACGGCAGGGTAAATTCACCCCTCCACTTT. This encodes CASTDGRVNSPLHF.

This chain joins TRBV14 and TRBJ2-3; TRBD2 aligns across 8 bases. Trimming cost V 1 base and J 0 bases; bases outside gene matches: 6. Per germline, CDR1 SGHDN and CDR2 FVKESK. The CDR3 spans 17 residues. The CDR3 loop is CASSQVRIAGSTDTQYF. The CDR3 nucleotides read TGTGCCAGCAGCCAAGTGAGAATAGCGGGAAGCACAGATACGCAGTATTTT.

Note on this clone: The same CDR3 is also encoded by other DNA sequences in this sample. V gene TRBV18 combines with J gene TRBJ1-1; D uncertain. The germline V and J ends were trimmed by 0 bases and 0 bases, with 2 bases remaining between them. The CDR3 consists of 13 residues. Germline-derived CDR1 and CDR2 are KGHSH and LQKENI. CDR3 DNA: TGTGCCAGCTCACCACCCCTGAACACTGAAGCTTTCTTT. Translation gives CASSPPLNTEAFF.

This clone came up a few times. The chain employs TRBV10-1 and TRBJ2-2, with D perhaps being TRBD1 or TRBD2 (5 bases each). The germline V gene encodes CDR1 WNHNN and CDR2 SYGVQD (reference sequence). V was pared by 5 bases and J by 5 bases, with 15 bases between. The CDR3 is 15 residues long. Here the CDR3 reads CASSPGTQKTGELFF. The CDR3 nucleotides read TGCGCCAGCAGTCCCGGGACCCAGAAGACCGGGGAGCTGTTTTTT.

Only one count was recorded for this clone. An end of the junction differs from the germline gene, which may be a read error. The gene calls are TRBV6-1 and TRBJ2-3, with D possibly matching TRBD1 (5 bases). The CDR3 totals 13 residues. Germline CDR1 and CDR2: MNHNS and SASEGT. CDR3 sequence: CASSEDRGRTQYF. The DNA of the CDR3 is TGTGCCAGCAGCGAAGATAGGGGCAGGACGCAGTATTTT.

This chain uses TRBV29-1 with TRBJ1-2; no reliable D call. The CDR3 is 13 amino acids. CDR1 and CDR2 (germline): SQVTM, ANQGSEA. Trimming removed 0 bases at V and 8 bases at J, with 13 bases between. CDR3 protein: CSVEDRGFAGYTF. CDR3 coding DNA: TGCAGCGTTGAAGATCGAGGATTCGCGGGCTACACCTTC.

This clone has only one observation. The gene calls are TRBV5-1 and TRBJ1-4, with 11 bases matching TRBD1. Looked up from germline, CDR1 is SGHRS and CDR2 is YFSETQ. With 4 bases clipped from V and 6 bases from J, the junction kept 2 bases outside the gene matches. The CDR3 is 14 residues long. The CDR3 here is CASSPGQGDEKLFF. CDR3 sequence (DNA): TGCGCCAGCAGCCCGGGACAGGGGGATGAAAAACTGTTTTTT.

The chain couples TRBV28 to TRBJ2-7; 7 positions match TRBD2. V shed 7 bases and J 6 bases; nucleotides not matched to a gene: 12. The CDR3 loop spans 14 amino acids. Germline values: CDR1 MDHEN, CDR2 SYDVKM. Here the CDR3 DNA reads TGTGCCAGCACCTCAGGGACTAACCTGCGCGAGCAGTACTTC. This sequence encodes CASTSGTNLREQYF.

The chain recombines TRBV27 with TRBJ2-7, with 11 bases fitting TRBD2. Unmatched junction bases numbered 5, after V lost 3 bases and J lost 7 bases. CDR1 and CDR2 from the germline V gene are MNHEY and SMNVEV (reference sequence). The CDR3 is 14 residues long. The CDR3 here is CASSLTSGVLEQYF. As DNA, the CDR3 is TGTGCCAGCAGTTTGACTAGCGGGGTTCTGGAGCAGTACTTC.

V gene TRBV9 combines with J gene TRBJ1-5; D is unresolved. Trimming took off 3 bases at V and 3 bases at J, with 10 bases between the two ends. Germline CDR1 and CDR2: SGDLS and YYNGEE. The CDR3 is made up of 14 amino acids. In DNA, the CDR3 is TGTGCCAGCAGCGCCGGACCCATCAATCAGCCCCAGCATTTT. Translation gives CASSAGPINQPQHF.

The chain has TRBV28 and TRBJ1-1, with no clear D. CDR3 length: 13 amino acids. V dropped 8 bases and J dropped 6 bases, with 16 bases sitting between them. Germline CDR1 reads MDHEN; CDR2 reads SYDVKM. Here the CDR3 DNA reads TGTGCCAGCGGTACCCCGTCCAGCTCTGAAGCTTTCTTT. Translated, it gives CASGTPSSSEAFF. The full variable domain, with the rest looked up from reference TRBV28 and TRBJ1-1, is DVKVTQSSRYLVKRTGEKVFLECVQDMDHENMFWYRQDPGLGLRLIYFSYDVKMKEKGDIPEGYSVSREKKERFSLILESASTNQTSMYLCASGTPSSSEAFFGQGTRLTVV.

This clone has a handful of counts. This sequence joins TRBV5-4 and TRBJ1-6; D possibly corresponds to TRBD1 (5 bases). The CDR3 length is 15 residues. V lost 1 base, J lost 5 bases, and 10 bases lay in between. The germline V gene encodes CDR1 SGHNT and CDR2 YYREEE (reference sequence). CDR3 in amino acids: CASSLPGRDNSPLHF. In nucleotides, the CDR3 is TGTGCCAGCAGCTTGCCAGGGCGGGATAATTCACCCCTCCACTTT.

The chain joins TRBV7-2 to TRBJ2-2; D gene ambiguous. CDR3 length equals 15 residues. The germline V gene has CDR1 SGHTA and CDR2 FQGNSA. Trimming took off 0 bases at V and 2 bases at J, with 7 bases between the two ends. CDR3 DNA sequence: TGTGCCAGCAGCTTAGCGTCCGGAAACACCGGGGAGCTGTTTTTT. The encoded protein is CASSLASGNTGELFF.

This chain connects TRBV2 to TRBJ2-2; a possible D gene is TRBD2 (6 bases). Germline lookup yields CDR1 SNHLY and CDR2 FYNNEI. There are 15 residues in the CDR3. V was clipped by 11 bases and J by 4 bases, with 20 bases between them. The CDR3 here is CACAPEGAITGELFF. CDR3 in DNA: TGTGCCTGCGCCCCGGAGGGAGCGATCACCGGGGAGCTGTTTTTT.

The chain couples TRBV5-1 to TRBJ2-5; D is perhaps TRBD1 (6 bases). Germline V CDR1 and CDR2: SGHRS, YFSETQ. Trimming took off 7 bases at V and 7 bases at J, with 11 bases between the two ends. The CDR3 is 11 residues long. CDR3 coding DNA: TGCGCCAGCGGTACAGGGATGACCCAGTACTTC. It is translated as CASGTGMTQYF.

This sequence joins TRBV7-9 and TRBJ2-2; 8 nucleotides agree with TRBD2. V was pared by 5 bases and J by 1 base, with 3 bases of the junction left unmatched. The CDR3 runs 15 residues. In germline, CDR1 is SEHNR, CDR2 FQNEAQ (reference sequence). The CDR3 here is CASSRLAGNTGELFF. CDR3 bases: TGTGCCAGCAGCCGCCTAGCGGGGAACACCGGGGAGCTGTTTTTT. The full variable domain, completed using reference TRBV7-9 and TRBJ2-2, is DTGVSQNPRHKITKRGQNVTFRCDPISEHNRLYWYRQTLGQGPEFLTYFQNEAQLEKSRLLSDRFSAERPKGSFSTLEIQRTEQGDSAMYLCASSRLAGNTGELFFGEGSRLTVL.

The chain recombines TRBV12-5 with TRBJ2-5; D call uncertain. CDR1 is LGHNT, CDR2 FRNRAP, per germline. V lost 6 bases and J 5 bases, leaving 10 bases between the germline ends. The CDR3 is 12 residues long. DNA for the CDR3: TGTGCTAGTGGCCTGGCTCCGGAGACCCAGTACTTC. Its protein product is CASGLAPETQYF.